This T cell receptor beta chain was recovered during a study of cytomegalovirus exposure and HLA in healthy donors. PCR amplification relied on 60 Vbeta primers (plus 13 Jbeta primers). Here immunoSEQ multiplex PCR was the method, and the copy in TCRdb shows in-frame clones only, minus some. The data hold 150,000 to 250,000 clones, with about 82% observed a single time. From germline, CDR1 is MNHEY and CDR2 SVGAGI. The CDR3 totals 14 residues. V lost 2 bases to trimming and J lost 6 bases; unmatched junction nucleotides: 1. The TCR was taken from a woman in her forties or fifties in good health and CMV-seronegative. The sample consisted of PBMCs. The chain carries TRBV6-5 and TRBJ1-2, with 12 positions matching TRBD1. The CDR3 spells CASSYGTGGNGYTF. The CDR3 DNA reads TGTGCCAGCAGTTACGGGACAGGGGGCAATGGCTACACCTTC.